The T cell receptor beta chain described here comes from a study of T cells after yellow fever vaccination. Looking at the study overall: Fractions of limited cellularity were prepared by means of SMART-Seq v4 Ultra Low Input. Study observations and caveats: Reappearance after the booster was seen for most primary-vaccination clones, at 95% to 96% CD4 and 75% to 90% CD8. Abundant contaminating clonotypes from the bulk population could appear in FACS-sorted repertoires.

This clonotype appeared a few times. Its antigen is still unknown. The TCR cDNA carried a universal primer site and UMIs from 5'RACE template switching. TCRdb reprocessed the 5' RACE reads via MiXCR and lists one record per CDR3 protein. This table holds some 340,000 distinct CDR3 sequences, about 4% found once. There are 17 residues in the CDR3. The germline CDR1 and CDR2 sequences are MNHEY and SVGAGI. The V end was cut by 2 bases, the J end by 5 bases, with 21 bases between. The specimen was PBMCs, collected 5 days after the yellow fever booster vaccination. The chain combines TRBV6-5 with TRBJ1-2; the D gene is possibly TRBD1 (6 bases). The clonotype originates from a man aged 18 to 35 who received the YFV17D yellow fever vaccine. The CDR3 sequence is CASSYQSGAPYLYGYTF. The CDR3 DNA reads TGTGCCAGCAGTTACCAATCGGGGGCCCCCTACCTTTATGGCTACACCTTC.